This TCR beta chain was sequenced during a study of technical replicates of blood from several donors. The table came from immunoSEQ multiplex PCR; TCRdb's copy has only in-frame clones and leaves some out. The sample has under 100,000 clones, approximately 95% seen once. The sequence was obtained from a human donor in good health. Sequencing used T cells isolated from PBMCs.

The CDR3 loop is CASSVDAGGPDEQFF. The CDR3 nucleotides read TGTGCCAGCAGCGTAGACGCGGGAGGGCCAGATGAGCAGTTCTTC. The rearrangement joins TRBV9 to TRBJ2-1, with 9 bases identical to TRBD2. The CDR3 spans 15 residues. J lost 8 bases, V lost 0 bases, and 6 bases had no gene match. In germline, CDR1 is SGDLS, CDR2 YYNGEE.